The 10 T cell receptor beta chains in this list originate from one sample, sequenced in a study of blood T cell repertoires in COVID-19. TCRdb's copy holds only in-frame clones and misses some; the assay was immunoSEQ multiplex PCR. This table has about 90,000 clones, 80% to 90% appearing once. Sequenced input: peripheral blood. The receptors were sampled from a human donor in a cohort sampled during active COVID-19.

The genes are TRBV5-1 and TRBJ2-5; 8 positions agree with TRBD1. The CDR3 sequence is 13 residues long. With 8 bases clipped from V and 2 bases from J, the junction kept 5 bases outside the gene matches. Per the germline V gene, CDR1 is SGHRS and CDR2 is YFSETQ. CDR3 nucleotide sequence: TGCGCCAGTCAGGGACAGGAGCAAGAGACCCAGTACTTC. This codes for CASQGQEQETQYF.

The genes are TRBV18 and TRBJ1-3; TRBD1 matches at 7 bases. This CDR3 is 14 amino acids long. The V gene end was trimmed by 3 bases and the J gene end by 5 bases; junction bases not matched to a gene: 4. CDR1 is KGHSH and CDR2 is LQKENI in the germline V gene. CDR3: CASSPGTDRNTIYF. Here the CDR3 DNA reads TGTGCCAGCTCACCGGGGACAGACCGAAACACCATATATTTT.

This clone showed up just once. The chain's CDR3 is CASSLVLPGTQYF. The CDR3 region has the DNA TGTGCCAGCAGCTTAGTCCTACCGGGGACCCAGTACTTC. This rearrangement joins TRBV7-8 to TRBJ2-5, with unresolved D. V was pared by 1 base and J by 7 bases, with 10 bases between. Germline assignment: CDR1 SGHVS and CDR2 FQNEAQ. This CDR3 has 13 amino acids.

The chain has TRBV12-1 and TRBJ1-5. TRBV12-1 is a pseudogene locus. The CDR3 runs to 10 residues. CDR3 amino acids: CASSPRGPAF. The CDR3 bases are TGTGCCAGCAGCCCCCGCGGCCCAGCATTT.

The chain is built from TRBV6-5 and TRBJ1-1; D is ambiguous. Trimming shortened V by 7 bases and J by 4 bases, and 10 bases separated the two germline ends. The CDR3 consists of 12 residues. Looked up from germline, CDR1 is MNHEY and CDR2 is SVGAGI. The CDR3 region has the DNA TGTGCCAGCACTTCCCGGGGCACTGAAGCTTTCTTT. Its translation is CASTSRGTEAFF.

In DNA form, the CDR3 reads TGTGCCAGCAGTTACTTCGGGACAACAAGCACAGATACGCAGTATTTT. This sequence encodes CASSYFGTTSTDTQYF. The rearrangement joins TRBV6-2 or TRBV6-3 to TRBJ2-3; TRBD1 is a possible D gene (6 bases). Germline V lookup: CDR1 MNHEY, CDR2 SVGEGT. The CDR3 spans 16 residues. Deletions cut 1 base from V and 0 bases from J, with 11 bases between.

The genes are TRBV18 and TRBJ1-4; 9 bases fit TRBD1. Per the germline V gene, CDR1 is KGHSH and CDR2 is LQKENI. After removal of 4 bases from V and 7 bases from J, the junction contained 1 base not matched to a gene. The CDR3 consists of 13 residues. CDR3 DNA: TGTGCCAGCTCACACAGGGGGCCTGAAAAACTGTTTTTT. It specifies CASSHRGPEKLFF. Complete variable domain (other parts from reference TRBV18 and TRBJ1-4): NAGVMQNPRHLVRRRGQEARLRCSPMKGHSHVYWYRQLPEEGLKFMVYLQKENIIDESGMPKERFSAEFPKEGPSILRIQQVVRGDSAAYFCASSHRGPEKLFFGSGTQLSVL.

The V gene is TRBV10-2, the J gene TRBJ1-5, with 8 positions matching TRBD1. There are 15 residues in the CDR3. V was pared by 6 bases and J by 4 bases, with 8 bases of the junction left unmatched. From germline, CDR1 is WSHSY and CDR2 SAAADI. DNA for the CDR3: TGCGCCAGCAGGGACACAGGGGGGGGGAATCAGCCCCAGCATTTT. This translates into CASRDTGGGNQPQHF.

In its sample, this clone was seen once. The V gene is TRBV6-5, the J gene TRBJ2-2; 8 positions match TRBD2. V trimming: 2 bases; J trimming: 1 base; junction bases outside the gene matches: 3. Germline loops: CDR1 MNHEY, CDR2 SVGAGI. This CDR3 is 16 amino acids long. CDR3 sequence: CASSYDSGVNTGELFF. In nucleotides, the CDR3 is TGTGCCAGCAGTTACGATAGCGGGGTGAACACCGGGGAGCTGTTTTTT.

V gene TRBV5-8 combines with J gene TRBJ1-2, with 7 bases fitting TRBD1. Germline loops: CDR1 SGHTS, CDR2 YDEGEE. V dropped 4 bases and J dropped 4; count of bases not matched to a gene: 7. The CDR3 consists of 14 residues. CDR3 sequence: CASSTTGSGYGYTF. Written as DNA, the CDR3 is TGTGCCAGCAGCACGACAGGGTCCGGCTATGGCTACACCTTC.